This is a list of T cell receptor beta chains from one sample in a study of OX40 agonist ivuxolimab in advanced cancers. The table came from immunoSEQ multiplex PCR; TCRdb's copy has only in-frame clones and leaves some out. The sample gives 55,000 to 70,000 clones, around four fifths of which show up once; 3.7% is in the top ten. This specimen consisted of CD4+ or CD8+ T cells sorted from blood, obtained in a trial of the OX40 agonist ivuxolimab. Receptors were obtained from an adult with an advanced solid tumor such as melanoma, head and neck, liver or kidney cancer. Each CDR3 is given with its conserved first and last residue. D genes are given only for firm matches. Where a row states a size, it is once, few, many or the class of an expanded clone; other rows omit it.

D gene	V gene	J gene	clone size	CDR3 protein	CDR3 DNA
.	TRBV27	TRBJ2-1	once	CASSLSRNEQFF	TGTGCCAGCAGTTTATCTAGGAATGAGCAGTTCTTC
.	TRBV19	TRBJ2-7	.	CASSIGGRVYEQYF	TGTGCCAGTAGTATTGGTGGCAGGGTCTACGAGCAGTACTTC
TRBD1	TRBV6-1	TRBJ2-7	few	CASSEGAGTGEIYEQYF	TGTGCCAGCAGTGAAGGGGCCGGGACAGGTGAAATCTACGAGCAGTACTTC
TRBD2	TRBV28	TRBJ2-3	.	CASSLTSGRTDTQYF	TGTGCCAGCAGTTTAACTAGCGGCCGCACAGATACGCAGTATTTT
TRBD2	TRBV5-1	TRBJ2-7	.	CASSISGTTYEQYF	TGCGCCAGCAGTATTAGCGGGACTACTTACGAGCAGTACTTC
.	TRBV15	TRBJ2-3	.	CATSRVARDTQYF	TGTGCCACCAGCAGAGTGGCCAGGGATACGCAGTATTTT
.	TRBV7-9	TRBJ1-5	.	CASSLEQSQPQHF	TGTGCCAGCAGCTTAGAGCAGAGTCAGCCCCAGCATTTT
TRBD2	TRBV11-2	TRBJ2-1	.	CASSLGGRVGNEQFF	TGTGCCAGCAGCTTGGGCGGGAGGGTTGGCAATGAGCAGTTCTTC
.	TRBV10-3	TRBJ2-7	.	CAIIAESSYEQYF	TGTGCCATCATAGCGGAAAGCTCCTACGAGCAGTACTTC
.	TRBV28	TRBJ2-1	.	CASRTTLPNEQFF	TGTGCCAGCAGGACAACCCTGCCGAATGAGCAGTTCTTC
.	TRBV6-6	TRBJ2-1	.	CASSYSLGDNEQFF	TGTGCCAGCAGTTACTCTTTGGGGGACAATGAGCAGTTCTTC
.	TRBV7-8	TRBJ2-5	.	CASSFRAAYQETQYF	TGTGCCAGCAGCTTCAGGGCTGCGTACCAAGAGACCCAGTACTTC
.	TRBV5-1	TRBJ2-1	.	CASSLGQGGYNEQFF	TGCGCCAGCAGCTTGGGGCAGGGTGGCTACAATGAGCAGTTCTTC
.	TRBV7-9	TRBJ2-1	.	CASSYLNNEQFF	TGTGCCAGCAGCTACCTAAACAATGAGCAGTTCTTC
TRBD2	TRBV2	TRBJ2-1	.	CASSEFEGAGDNEQFF	TGTGCCAGCAGTGAATTTGAAGGGGCGGGAGACAATGAGCAGTTCTTC
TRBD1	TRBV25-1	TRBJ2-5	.	CASSVGTGGREGAQYF	TGTGCCAGCAGTGTGGGGACAGGGGGCCGAGAAGGGGCCCAGTACTTC
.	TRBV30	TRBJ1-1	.	CAYERGSTEAFF	TGTGCCTACGAAAGAGGCAGCACTGAAGCTTTCTTT
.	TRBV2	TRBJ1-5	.	CASDRSRVNQPQHF	TGTGCCTCCGATAGGAGCAGGGTGAATCAGCCCCAGCATTTT
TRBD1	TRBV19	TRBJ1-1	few	CASRQGTAEAFF	TGTGCCAGCAGACAGGGGACCGCTGAAGCTTTCTTT
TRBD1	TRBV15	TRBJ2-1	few	CATSTYRGLSYNEQFF	TGTGCCACCAGCACTTACAGGGGCCTCTCCTACAATGAGCAGTTCTTC
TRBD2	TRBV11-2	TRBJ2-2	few	CASSKIAGTGELFF	TGTGCCAGCAGTAAAATAGCGGGGACCGGGGAGCTGTTTTTT
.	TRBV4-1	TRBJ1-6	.	CASSQARVVALGDSPLHF	TGCGCCAGCAGCCAAGCGAGGGTGGTGGCCCTGGGTGATTCACCCCTCCACTTT
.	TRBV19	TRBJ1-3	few	CASSITRTGNTIYF	TGTGCCAGTAGTATAACCAGAACTGGAAACACCATATATTTT
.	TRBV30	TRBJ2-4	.	CASGPDIQYF	TGTGCCTCCGGTCCCGACATTCAGTACTTC
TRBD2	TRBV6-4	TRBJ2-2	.	CASSVLAGGTGELFF	TGTGCCAGCAGTGTTCTAGCGGGAGGAACCGGGGAGCTGTTTTTT
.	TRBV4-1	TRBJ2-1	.	CASSQAGRNEQFF	TGCGCCAGCAGCCAAGCGGGGCGTAATGAGCAGTTCTTC
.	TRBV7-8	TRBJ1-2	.	CASSLGGNSNYGYTF	TGTGCCAGCAGCTTAGGAGGGAACTCGAACTATGGCTACACCTTC
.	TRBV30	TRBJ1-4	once	CAWSGEGEKLFF	TGTGCCTGGAGTGGAGAGGGCGAAAAACTGTTTTTT
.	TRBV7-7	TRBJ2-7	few	CASSLGTQTEQYF	TGTGCTAGCAGCTTAGGGACTCAAACTGAGCAGTACTTC
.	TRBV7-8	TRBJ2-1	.	CASSVRGISYNEQFF	TGTGCCAGCAGCGTTAGAGGTATCTCCTACAATGAGCAGTTCTTC
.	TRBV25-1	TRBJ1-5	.	CASRGGFNQPQHF	TGTGCCAGCAGAGGTGGCTTCAATCAGCCCCAGCATTTT
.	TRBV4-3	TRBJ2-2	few	CASSQDRQGMNTGELFF	TGCGCCAGCAGCCAAGATCGTCAGGGGATGAACACCGGGGAGCTGTTTTTT
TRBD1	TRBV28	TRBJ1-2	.	CASRLQGNYGYTF	TGTGCCAGCAGACTACAGGGGAACTATGGCTACACCTTC
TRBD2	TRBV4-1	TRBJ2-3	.	CASSLGTTTDTQYF	TGCGCCAGCAGCCTCGGGACTACCACAGATACGCAGTATTTT
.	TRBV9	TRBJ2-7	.	CASSVAGEIYEQYF	TGTGCCAGCAGCGTGGCAGGGGAAATCTACGAGCAGTACTTC
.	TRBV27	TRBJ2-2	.	CASSFAGAGELFF	TGTGCCAGCAGTTTTGCAGGGGCTGGGGAGCTGTTTTTT
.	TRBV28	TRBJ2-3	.	CASSLVRRTQYF	TGTGCCAGCAGTTTAGTACGACGGACGCAGTATTTT